The present T cell receptor (beta chain) was sequenced within a study of PD-L1 blockade in urothelial cancer. Across the whole study: About nine tenths of the roughly 29 patients comprised males who had bladder-origin urothelial cancer. Treatment start was followed by blood analysis at 3 weeks (second dose) and again at 6 weeks.

Germline CDR1 and CDR2: MNHNS and SASEGT. Trimming removed 7 bases from V and 4 bases from J, with 19 bases in between. This CDR3 is 15 amino acids long. This clone came up once. Every PCR got spiked synthetic TCR analog templates. Data came from immunoSEQ multiplex PCR; TCRdb stores just in-frame clones and leaves some out. The profile shows about 74,000 clones, 80% to 85% of them singletons. The specimen was PBMCs, collected around atezolizumab (anti-PD-L1) treatment. This receptor was identified in a man in his 70s with urothelial cancer. The V gene is TRBV6-1, the J gene TRBJ1-1, with D possibly being TRBD1 (6 bases). The CDR3 loop reads CASKETGSRTTEAFF. The DNA for the CDR3 is TGTGCCAGCAAAGAGACAGGTTCGAGAACCACTGAAGCTTTCTTT.